The 23 T cell receptor beta chains reported below all come from one sample, sequenced in a study of blood T cells in healthy people across ages. Using a J-beta primer mix together with a sample-barcoded 5' primer, a second PCR was run for about 7 to 12 cycles. One entry per CDR3 protein, called by TCRdb with MiXCR from the 5' RACE reads. The profile shows some 800,000 distinct CDR3 sequences, 40% to 50% of them singletons. The material sequenced was blood. The origin of the receptors is a man between 60 and 75 years old in good health.

Of note for this clonotype: At one of its ends the junction is not consistent with the germline gene, which may arise from a read error. V and J are TRBV20-1 and TRBJ2-7; no definite D call. There are 14 residues in the CDR3. Germline CDR1 reads DFQATT; CDR2 reads SNEGSKA (reference sequence). The CDR3 coding sequence is TGCAGTGCTAGAGACGCCCTTCCCCCCTACGAGCGGTACTTC. Translating gives CSARDALPPYERYF.

This chain uses TRBV7-2 with TRBJ2-7; D is possibly TRBD2 (5 bases). The J call could be wrong; TRBJ2-5 is a better fit for the DNA end. Germline assignment: CDR1 SGHTA and CDR2 FQGNSA. There are 13 residues in the CDR3. The CDR3 sequence is CASSWGRGKTQYF. CDR3 coding DNA: TGTGCCAGCAGCTGGGGTAGAGGGAAGACCCAGTACTTC.

This chain connects TRBV20-1 to TRBJ1-6; D gene unclear. Germline V CDR1 and CDR2: DFQATT, SNEGSKA (reference sequence). CDR3 length: 14 residues. Trimming cost V 0 bases and J 4 bases, with 7 bases left between them. The CDR3 protein is CSARDAGYNSPLHF. As DNA, the CDR3 is TGCAGTGCTAGAGATGCGGGGTATAATTCACCCCTCCACTTT.

The chain combines TRBV5-1 with TRBJ2-3; D gene unclear. The CDR3 is 15 amino acids. CDR1 is SGHRS and CDR2 is YFSETQ in the germline V gene. The V gene lost 5 bases and the J gene lost 0 bases, with 13 bases spanning the gap. The CDR3 is CASRPTVGSTDTQYF. For the CDR3, the DNA is TGCGCCAGCAGACCCACAGTGGGTAGCACAGATACGCAGTATTTT.

V and J are TRBV5-1 and TRBJ2-4; 7 nucleotides line up with TRBD1. V was clipped by 2 bases and J by 13 bases; unmatched bases: 6. Looked up from germline, CDR1 is SGHRS and CDR2 is YFSETQ. CDR3 length: 12 residues. As DNA, the CDR3 is TGCGCCAGCAGCTTCTCTCAGGGGGAGCAGTACTTC. Translating gives CASSFSQGEQYF.

In its sample, this clonotype was seen many times. The chain couples TRBV20-1 to TRBJ2-1; a possible D gene is TRBD2 (5 bases). Per germline, CDR1 DFQATT and CDR2 SNEGSKA (reference sequence). The CDR3 is made up of 15 amino acids. The DNA for the CDR3 is TGCAGCAAGACCCAAACGGGGAACACAAAGGGTGAGCAGTTCTTC. Translating it yields CSKTQTGNTKGEQFF.

The rearrangement uses TRBV5-4 and TRBJ2-5, with D possibly TRBD1 on 6 matching bases. The CDR3 length is 14 residues. Germline V CDR1 and CDR2: SGHNT, YYREEE (reference sequence). V was trimmed by 5 bases and J by 3 bases, leaving 14 bases between them. Written as DNA, the CDR3 is TGTGCCAGCAGTCCAATGAACAGGGAAGAGACCCAGTACTTC. Translated, it gives CASSPMNREETQYF.

J is TRBJ2-3 and V is TRBV15; D may correspond to TRBD1 or TRBD2 (5 bases each). In germline, CDR1 is LNHNV, CDR2 YYDKDF (reference sequence). CDR3 length equals 13 residues. Trimming took off 7 bases at V and 2 bases at J, with 10 bases between the two ends. The CDR3 spells CATKGPSTDTQYF. DNA for the CDR3: TGTGCCACCAAGGGACCTTCCACAGATACGCAGTATTTT.

Only a few counts were recorded for this clonotype. The chain carries TRBV6-1 and TRBJ2-1; 7 nucleotides align to TRBD1. With V trimmed by 7 bases and J by 2 bases, 5 bases remained unmatched. Germline CDR1 is MNHNS and CDR2 is SASEGT. The CDR3 length is 14 residues. The CDR3 DNA reads TGTGCCAGCATCCCCGACAGGGCCTACAATGAGCAGTTCTTC. Translating gives CASIPDRAYNEQFF.

V usage is TRBV9 and J usage is TRBJ2-3; D gene uncertain. CDR1 and CDR2 (germline): SGDLS, YYNGEE. Trimming took off 0 bases at V and 7 bases at J, with 9 bases between the two ends. The CDR3 loop spans 13 amino acids. The CDR3 loop reads CASSVEGTNTQYF. Here the CDR3 DNA reads TGTGCCAGCAGCGTAGAGGGTACGAATACGCAGTATTTT. Based on the CDR3 plus reference TRBV9 and TRBJ2-3, the full variable domain is DSGVTQTPKHLITATGQRVTLRCSPRSGDLSVYWYQQSLDQGLQFLIQYYNGEERAKGNILERFSAQQFPDLHSELNLSSLELGDSALYFCASSVEGTNTQYFGPGTRLTVL.

The genes are TRBV20-1 and TRBJ1-2; D may be TRBD1 (5 bases). The germline CDR1 and CDR2 sequences are DFQATT and SNEGSKA (reference sequence). V shed 8 bases and J shed 4 bases, with 14 bases lying between them. The CDR3 runs to 12 residues. The CDR3 nucleotides read TGCAGTCTTTCAGGGATATCCTATGGCTACACCTTC. Protein product: CSLSGISYGYTF.

About this clonotype: A read error may produce the germline difference seen at one junction end. This sequence joins TRBV6-1 and TRBJ2-7; TRBD1 matches at 7 bases. The J call is doubtful: the DNA matches TRBJ2-5 better. Germline CDR1 MNHNS, CDR2 SASEGT. This CDR3 has 17 amino acids. DNA for the CDR3: TGTGCCGGCAGTGAACCCGGGTCGGCAGGGGGATTCGAGACCCAGTACTTC. This codes for CAGSEPGSAGGFETQYF.

This chain links TRBV7-8 with TRBJ1-2; possible D gene TRBD1, 6 bases. Germline CDR1 reads SGHVS; CDR2 reads FQNEAQ. V lost 5 bases and J lost 8, with 12 bases in between. The CDR3 runs 12 residues. CDR3 DNA sequence: TGTGCCAGCAGCGCCCACAGGGAAGGCTACACCTTC. Translation: CASSAHREGYTF.

This chain connects TRBV7-2 to TRBJ2-7; TRBD2 agrees at 10 bases. After removal of 6 bases from V and 2 bases from J, the junction contained 4 bases not matched to a gene. CDR1 is SGHTA, CDR2 FQGNSA, per germline. The CDR3 covers 14 residues. The DNA of the CDR3 is TGTGCCAGCAGGATAGCGGGAGGCGCCTACGAGCAGTACTTC. Protein sequence: CASRIAGGAYEQYF.

In its sample, this clonotype was seen a few times. The rearrangement uses TRBV4-3 and TRBJ2-1; D is possibly TRBD1 (5 bases). The V gene lost 0 bases and the J gene lost 0 bases, with 24 bases spanning the gap. CDR1 LGHNA and CDR2 YSLEER come from the germline V gene. The CDR3 contains 21 residues. The CDR3 here is CASSQDPWGKLGASSYNEQFF. The CDR3, as DNA: TGCGCCAGCAGCCAAGATCCTTGGGGCAAGTTAGGGGCTAGCTCCTACAATGAGCAGTTCTTC.

This clonotype has just a few counts. This rearrangement joins TRBV27 to TRBJ1-5, with D unclear. Germline V gene lookup returns CDR1 MNHEY and CDR2 SMNVEV (reference sequence). V was trimmed by 6 bases and J by 5 bases, leaving 8 bases between them. CDR3 length: 12 amino acids. The CDR3 protein is CASSVRDQPQHF. In DNA, the CDR3 is TGTGCCAGCAGCGTACGAGATCAGCCCCAGCATTTT.

This clonotype has only a few counts. The rearrangement links TRBV27 to TRBJ2-6, with D possibly being TRBD1 (5 bases). This CDR3 is 16 amino acids long. The ends were cut back, 8 bases at V and 1 base at J, with 15 bases in the middle. CDR1 is MNHEY and CDR2 is SMNVEV in the germline V gene (reference sequence). The chain's CDR3 is CASGPIAGSGANVLTF. In DNA, the CDR3 is TGTGCCAGCGGCCCTATCGCAGGGTCTGGGGCCAACGTCCTGACTTTC.

This clonotype was seen more than once but under ten times. V and J are TRBV13 and TRBJ1-2; 7 bases align to TRBD1. This CDR3 comprises 18 residues. J gave up 4 bases and V 0 bases, and 14 bases lay outside the gene matches. The germline V gene encodes CDR1 PRHDT and CDR2 FYEKMQ (reference sequence). The CDR3 reads CASSLGGAGGALSYGYTF. The CDR3 bases are TGTGCCAGCAGCTTAGGTGGGGCAGGGGGTGCCCTTAGCTATGGCTACACCTTC. Complete variable domain (other parts from reference TRBV13 and TRBJ1-2): AAGVIQSPRHLIKEKRETATLKCYPIPRHDTVYWYQQGPGQDPQFLISFYEKMQSDKGSIPDRFSAQQFSDYHSELNMSSLELGDSALYFCASSLGGAGGALSYGYTFGSGTRLTVV.

The chain recombines TRBV7-2 with TRBJ2-3; 7 bases align to TRBD2. CDR3 length: 17 residues. Germline CDR1 and CDR2: SGHTA and FQGNSA. V gave up 5 bases and J gave up 5 bases; unmatched junction bases: 16. The CDR3 is CASSRQPGGWRQDTQYF. The CDR3 DNA reads TGTGCCAGCAGCCGCCAACCGGGGGGATGGCGGCAAGATACGCAGTATTTT. Drawing the rest from reference TRBV7-2 and TRBJ2-3, the complete variable domain is GAGVSQSPSNKVTEKGKDVELRCDPISGHTALYWYRQSLGQGLEFLIYFQGNSAPDKSGLPSDRFSAERTGGSVSTLTIQRTQQEDSAVYLCASSRQPGGWRQDTQYFGPGTRLTVL.

The chain carries TRBV7-2 and TRBJ2-7; D gene ambiguous. The DNA matches TRBJ2-5 better at its end, which makes the J call doubtful. Germline V gene sequence: CDR1 SGHTA, CDR2 FQGNSA. There are 15 residues in the CDR3. In DNA, the CDR3 is TGTGCCAGCAACGGACGGAGTGGTCCCCAGGAGACCCAGTACTTC. Translated, it gives CASNGRSGPQETQYF.

The V call is TRBV3-1, the J call TRBJ2-3; 8 bases map to TRBD2. The V segment lost 0 bases and the J segment 2 bases; nucleotides outside the gene matches: 7. Germline V gene sequence: CDR1 LGHDT, CDR2 YNNKEL (reference sequence). The CDR3 totals 17 residues. CDR3 sequence (DNA): TGTGCCAGCAGCCAAGATCGGAGCGGGGGTATCACAGATACGCAGTATTTT. Its translation: CASSQDRSGGITDTQYF.

The chain is built from TRBV7-8 and TRBJ1-3; D may be TRBD1 (6 bases). Trimming removed 5 bases from V and 8 bases from J, with 16 bases in between. CDR1 SGHVS and CDR2 FQNEAQ come from the germline V gene. The CDR3 loop spans 14 amino acids. DNA for the CDR3: TGTGCCAGCAGCCCCCAAACAGGGACCCACACCATATATTTT. Protein: CASSPQTGTHTIYF.

V usage is TRBV6-2 or TRBV6-3 and J usage is TRBJ2-5; D remains unclear. CDR3 length: 11 amino acids. V shed 6 bases and J shed 13 bases, with 15 bases lying between them. CDR1 is MNHEY and CDR2 is SVGEGT in the germline V gene. The CDR3 is CASSQGYAPYF. In DNA, the CDR3 is TGTGCCAGCAGCCAAGGATATGCTCCGTACTTC.